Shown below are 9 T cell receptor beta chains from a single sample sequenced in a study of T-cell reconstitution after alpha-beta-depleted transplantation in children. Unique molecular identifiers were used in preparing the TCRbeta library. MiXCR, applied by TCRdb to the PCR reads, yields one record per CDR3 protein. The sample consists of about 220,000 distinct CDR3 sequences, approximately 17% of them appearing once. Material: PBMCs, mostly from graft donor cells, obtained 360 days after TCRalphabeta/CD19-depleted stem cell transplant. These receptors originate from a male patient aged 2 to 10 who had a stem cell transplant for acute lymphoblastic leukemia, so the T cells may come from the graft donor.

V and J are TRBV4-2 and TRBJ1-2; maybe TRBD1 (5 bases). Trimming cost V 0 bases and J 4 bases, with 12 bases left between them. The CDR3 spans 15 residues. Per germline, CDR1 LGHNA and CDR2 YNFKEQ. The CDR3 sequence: CASSQEGSQGYGYTF. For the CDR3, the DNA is TGTGCCAGCAGCCAAGAGGGCAGCCAGGGCTATGGCTACACCTTC.

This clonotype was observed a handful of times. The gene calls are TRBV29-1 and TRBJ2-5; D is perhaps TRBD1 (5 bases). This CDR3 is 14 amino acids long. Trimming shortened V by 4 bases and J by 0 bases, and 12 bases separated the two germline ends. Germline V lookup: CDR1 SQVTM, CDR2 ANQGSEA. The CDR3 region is CSVVGQGNQETQYF. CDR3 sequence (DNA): TGCAGCGTTGTCGGGCAGGGAAACCAAGAGACCCAGTACTTC.

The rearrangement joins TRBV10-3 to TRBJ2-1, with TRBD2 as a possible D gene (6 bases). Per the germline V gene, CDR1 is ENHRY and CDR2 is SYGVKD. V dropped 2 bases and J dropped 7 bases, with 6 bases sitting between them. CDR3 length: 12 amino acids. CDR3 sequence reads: CAISEGGNEQFF. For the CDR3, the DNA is TGTGCCATCAGTGAGGGGGGGAATGAGCAGTTCTTC.

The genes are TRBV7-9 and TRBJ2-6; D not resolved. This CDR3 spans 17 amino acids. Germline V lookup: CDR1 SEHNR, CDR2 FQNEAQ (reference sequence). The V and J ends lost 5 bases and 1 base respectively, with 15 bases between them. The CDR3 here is CASSRPSTISGANVLTF. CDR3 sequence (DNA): TGTGCCAGCAGCCGGCCGTCGACAATTTCTGGGGCCAACGTCCTGACTTTC.

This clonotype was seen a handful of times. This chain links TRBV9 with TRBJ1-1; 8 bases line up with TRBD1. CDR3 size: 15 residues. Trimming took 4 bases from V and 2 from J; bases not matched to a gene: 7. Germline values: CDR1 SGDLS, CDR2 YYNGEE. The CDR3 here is CASSPQTGVNTEAFF. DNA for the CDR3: TGTGCCAGCAGCCCCCAGACAGGGGTAAACACTGAAGCTTTCTTT.

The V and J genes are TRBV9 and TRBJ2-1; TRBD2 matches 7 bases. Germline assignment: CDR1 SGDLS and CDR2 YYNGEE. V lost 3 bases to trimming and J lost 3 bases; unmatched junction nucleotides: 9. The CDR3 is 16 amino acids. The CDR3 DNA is TGTGCCAGCAGCGGCCGACTAGCCGTCGTCTACAATGAGCAGTTCTTC. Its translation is CASSGRLAVVYNEQFF.

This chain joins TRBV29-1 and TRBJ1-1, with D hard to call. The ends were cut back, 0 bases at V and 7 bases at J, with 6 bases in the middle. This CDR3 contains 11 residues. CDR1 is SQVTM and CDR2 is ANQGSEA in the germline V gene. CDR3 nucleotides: TGCAGCGTTGAAGATATAAGTGAAGCTTTCTTT. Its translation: CSVEDISEAFF. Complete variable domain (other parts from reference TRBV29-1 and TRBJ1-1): SAVISQKPSRDICQRGTSLTIQCQVDSQVTMMFWYRQQPGQSLTLIATANQGSEATYESGFVIDKFPISRPNLTFSTLTVSNMSPEDSSIYLCSVEDISEAFFGQGTRLTVV.

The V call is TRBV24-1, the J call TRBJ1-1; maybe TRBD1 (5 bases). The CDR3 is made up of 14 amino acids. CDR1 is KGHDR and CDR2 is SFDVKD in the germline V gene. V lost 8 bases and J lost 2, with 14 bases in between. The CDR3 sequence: CATTGGAGNTEAFF. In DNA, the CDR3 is TGTGCCACCACCGGGGGTGCCGGTAACACTGAAGCTTTCTTT.

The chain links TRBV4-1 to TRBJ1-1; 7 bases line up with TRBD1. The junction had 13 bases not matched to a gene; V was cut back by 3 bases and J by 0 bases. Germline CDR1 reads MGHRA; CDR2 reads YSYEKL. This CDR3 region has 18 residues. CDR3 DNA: TGCGCCAGCAGCCATCGCAAACCGGGACAGAAATTGAACACTGAAGCTTTCTTT. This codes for CASSHRKPGQKLNTEAFF.